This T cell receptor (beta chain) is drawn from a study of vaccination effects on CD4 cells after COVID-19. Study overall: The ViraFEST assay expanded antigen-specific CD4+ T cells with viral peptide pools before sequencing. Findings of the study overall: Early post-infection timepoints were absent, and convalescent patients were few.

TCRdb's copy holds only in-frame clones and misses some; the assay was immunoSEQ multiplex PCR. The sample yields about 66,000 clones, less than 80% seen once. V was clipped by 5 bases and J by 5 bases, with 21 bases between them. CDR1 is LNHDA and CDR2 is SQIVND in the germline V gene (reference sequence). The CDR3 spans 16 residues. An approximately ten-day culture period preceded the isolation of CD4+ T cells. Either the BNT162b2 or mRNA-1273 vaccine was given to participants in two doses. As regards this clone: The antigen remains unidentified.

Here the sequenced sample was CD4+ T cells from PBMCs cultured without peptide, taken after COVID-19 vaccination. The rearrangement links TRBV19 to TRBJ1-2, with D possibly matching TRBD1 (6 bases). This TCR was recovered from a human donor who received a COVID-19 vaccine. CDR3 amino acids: CASSANRADPLYGYTF. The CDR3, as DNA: TGTGCCAGTAGTGCGAACAGGGCTGATCCTCTTTATGGCTACACCTTC.